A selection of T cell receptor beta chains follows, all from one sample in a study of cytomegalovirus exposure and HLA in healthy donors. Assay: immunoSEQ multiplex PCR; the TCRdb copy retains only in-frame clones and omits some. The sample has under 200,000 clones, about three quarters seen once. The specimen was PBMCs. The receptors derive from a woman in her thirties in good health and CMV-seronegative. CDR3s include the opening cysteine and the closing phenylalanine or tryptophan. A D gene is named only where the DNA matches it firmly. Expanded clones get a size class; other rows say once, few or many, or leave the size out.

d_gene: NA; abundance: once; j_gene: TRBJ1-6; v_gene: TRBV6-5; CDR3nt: TGTGCCAGCAGTTACGCGGACAACTATAATTCACCCCTCCACTTT; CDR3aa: CASSYADNYNSPLHF
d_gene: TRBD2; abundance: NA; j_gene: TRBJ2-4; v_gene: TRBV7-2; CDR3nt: TGTGCCAGCAGCCCCGCGGGACTAGCGGGGGGTAGAAACATTCAGTACTTC; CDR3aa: CASSPAGLAGGRNIQYF
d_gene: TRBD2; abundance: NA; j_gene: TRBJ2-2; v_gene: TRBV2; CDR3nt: TGTGCCAGCAGGATGACTAGCGGGAGTTTCGGGGAGCTGTTTTTT; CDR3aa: CASRMTSGSFGELFF
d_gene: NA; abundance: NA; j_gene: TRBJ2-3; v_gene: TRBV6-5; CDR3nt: TGTGCCAGCGCCCGACATTCAAGCACAGATACGCAGTATTTT; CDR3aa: CASARHSSTDTQYF
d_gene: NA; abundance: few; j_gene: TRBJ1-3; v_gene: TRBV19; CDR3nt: TGTGCCAGTAGTAGACTCTTGACAGCCACCTCTGGAAACACCATATATTTT; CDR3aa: CASSRLLTATSGNTIYF
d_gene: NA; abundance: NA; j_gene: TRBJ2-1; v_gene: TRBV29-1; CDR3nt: TGCAGCGTTGAATTCCGTCGGTTGGCCTACAATGAGCAGTTCTTC; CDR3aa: CSVEFRRLAYNEQFF
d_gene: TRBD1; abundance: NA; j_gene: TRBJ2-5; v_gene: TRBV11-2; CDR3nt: TGTGCCAGCAGCGCTCGGGACAGTCAAGAGACCCAGTACTTC; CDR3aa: CASSARDSQETQYF
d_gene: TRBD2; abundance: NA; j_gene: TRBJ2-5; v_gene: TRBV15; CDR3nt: TGTGCCACCAGCAGAGCAGCGGGACGGGAGACCCAGTACTTC; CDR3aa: CATSRAAGRETQYF
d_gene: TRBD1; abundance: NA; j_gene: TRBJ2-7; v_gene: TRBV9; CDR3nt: TGTGCCAGCAGCGTAGGAGAGGGGGCAGTATGGTACGAGCAGTACTTC; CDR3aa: CASSVGEGAVWYEQYF
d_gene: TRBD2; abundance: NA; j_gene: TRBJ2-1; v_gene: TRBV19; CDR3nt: TGTGCCAGTAGTATAGATCTAGCGGGGCGCTACAATGAGCAGTTCTTC; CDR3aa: CASSIDLAGRYNEQFF
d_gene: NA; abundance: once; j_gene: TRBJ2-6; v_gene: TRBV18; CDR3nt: TGTGCCAGCTCACCCGGAGGGTCAGGGGCCAACGTCCTGACTTTC; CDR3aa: CASSPGGSGANVLTF
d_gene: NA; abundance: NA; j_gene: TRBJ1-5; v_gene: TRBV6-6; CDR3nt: TGTGCCAGCAGTTTGGCGTTCAGGGATCAGCCCCAGCATTTT; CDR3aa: CASSLAFRDQPQHF
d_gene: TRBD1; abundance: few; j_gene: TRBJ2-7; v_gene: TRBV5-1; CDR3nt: TGCGCCAGCAGCTTGGAGGGACAGGGGGTGTTTAGCTCCTACGAGCAGTACTTC; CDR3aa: CASSLEGQGVFSSYEQYF
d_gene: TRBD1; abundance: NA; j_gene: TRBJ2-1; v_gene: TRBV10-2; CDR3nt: TGCGCCAGCAGTGAGTCGTTAGACAGGGTCTCGAACAATGAGCAGTTCTTC; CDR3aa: CASSESLDRVSNNEQFF
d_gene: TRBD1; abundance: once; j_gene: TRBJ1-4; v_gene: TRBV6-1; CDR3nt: TGTGCCAGCAGTGTCCGGGACAGGCATGAAAAACTGTTTTTT; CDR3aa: CASSVRDRHEKLFF
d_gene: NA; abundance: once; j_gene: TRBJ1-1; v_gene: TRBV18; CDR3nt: TGTGCCAGCTCACCACCGACACAGGGTGTGTACACTGAAGCTTTCTTT; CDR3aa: CASSPPTQGVYTEAFF
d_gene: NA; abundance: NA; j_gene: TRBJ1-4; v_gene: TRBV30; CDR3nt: TGTGCCTGGAGTGTAAGCCGGACTAATGAAAAACTGTTTTTT; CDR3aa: CAWSVSRTNEKLFF
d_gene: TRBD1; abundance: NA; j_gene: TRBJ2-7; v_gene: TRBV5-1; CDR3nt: TGCGCCAGCAGCTTGGAGGGGGCGAACCTACGCGAGCAGTACTTC; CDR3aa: CASSLEGANLREQYF
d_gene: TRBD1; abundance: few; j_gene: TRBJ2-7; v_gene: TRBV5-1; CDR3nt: TGCGCCAGCAGCCTAAGGACAGGGGGTGACGAGCAGTACTTC; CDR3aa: CASSLRTGGDEQYF
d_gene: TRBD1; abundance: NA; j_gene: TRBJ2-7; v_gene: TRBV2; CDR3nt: TGTGCCAGCAGAGGGACAGGGGCCTACTACGAGCAGTACTTC; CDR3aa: CASRGTGAYYEQYF
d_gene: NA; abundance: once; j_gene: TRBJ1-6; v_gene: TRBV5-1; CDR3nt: TGCGCCAGCAGCCCGAAGGACAGCTCCTATAATTCACCCCTCCACTTT; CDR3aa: CASSPKDSSYNSPLHF
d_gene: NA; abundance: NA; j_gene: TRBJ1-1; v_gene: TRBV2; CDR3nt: TGTGCCAGCAGCCGGACAGCCATGAACACTGAAGCTTTCTTT; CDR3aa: CASSRTAMNTEAFF
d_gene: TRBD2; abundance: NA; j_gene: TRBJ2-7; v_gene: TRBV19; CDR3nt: TGTGCCAGTACCTCCCGACAGCGGGAGAAGCAGTACTTC; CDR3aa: CASTSRQREKQYF